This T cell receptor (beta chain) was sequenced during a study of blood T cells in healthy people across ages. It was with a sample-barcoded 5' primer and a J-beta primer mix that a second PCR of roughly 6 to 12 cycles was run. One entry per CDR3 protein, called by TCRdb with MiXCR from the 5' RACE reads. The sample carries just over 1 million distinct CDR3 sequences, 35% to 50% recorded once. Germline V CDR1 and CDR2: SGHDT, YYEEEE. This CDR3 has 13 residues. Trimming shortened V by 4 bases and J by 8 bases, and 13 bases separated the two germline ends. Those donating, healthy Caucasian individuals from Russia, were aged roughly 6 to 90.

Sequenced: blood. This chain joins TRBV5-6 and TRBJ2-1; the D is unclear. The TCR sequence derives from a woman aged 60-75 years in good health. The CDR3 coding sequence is TGTGCCAGCAGCACGGCGGCCTGGGATGAGCAGTTCTTC. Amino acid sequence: CASSTAAWDEQFF.